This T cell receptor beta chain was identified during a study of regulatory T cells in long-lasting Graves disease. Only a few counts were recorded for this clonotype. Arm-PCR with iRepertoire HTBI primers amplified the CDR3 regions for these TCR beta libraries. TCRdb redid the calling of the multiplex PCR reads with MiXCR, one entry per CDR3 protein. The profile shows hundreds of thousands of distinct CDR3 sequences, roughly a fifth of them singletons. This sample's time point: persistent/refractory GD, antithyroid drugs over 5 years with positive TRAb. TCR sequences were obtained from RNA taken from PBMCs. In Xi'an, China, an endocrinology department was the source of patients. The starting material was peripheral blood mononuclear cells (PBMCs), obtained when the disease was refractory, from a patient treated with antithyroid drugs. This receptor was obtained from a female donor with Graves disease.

The CDR3 region has the DNA TGTGCCTGGAGGGATCGGGACAGGGCCAGCTATGGCTACACCTTC. It translates to CAWRDRDRASYGYTF. This sequence joins TRBV30 and TRBJ1-2; 9 nucleotides line up with TRBD1. Trimming removed 3 bases from V and 4 bases from J; junction bases left unmatched: 9. CDR1 is GTSNPN and CDR2 is SVGIG in the germline V gene (reference sequence). The CDR3 runs to 15 residues.